This record covers a single TCR beta chain. Germline loops: CDR1 LNHNV, CDR2 YYDKDF (reference sequence). The V end was cut by 6 bases, the J end by 5 bases, with 13 bases between. The CDR3 extends over 13 amino acids. Sequencing was performed with immunoSEQ multiplex PCR; in TCRdb, only in-frame clones are kept and a portion is missing. The table has hundreds of thousands of clones, about 85% seen once. The data are from a study of shared clonotypes between healthy human individuals. The V gene is TRBV15, the J gene TRBJ2-5; TRBD2 might be the D (6 bases). Sequencing was carried out using PBMCs. This clonotype was obtained from a woman in her thirties or forties in good health. Some clones in this sample may be carry-over from other donors' samples. The CDR3 coding sequence is TGTGCCACCAGTCGGTTGGGGGGTGAGACCCAGTACTTC. The encoded protein is CATSRLGGETQYF.